Following are 16 T cell receptor beta chains from one sample sequenced in a study of blood T cell repertoires in COVID-19. The method was immunoSEQ multiplex PCR; TCRdb's version includes in-frame clones alone and lacks a portion of them. The data hold about 210,000 clones, with roughly 82% observed a single time. The sample was peripheral blood. Receptor source: a man aged 45-65 years with active or convalescent COVID-19.

The V and J genes are TRBV7-3 and TRBJ2-2; 9 bases are a match to TRBD2. This CDR3 region has 16 residues. The ends lost 5 bases at V and 4 bases at J; junction bases unmatched: 8. CDR1 SGHTA and CDR2 FQGTGA come from the germline V gene. This CDR3 reads CASSPTSGGGTGELFF. CDR3 coding DNA: TGTGCCAGCAGCCCGACTAGCGGAGGGGGCACCGGGGAGCTGTTTTTT.

This clone has just one count. The J gene is TRBJ2-3, the V gene TRBV19, with D perhaps TRBD1 (5 bases). Germline assignment: CDR1 LNHDA and CDR2 SQIVND (reference sequence). V shed 5 bases and J shed 7 bases, with 22 bases lying between them. The length of the CDR3 is 16 residues. This CDR3 is CASSRVMGRPPYTQYF. The CDR3 region has the DNA TGTGCCAGTAGTCGAGTCATGGGGCGACCACCCTATACGCAGTATTTT.

J is TRBJ1-5 and V is TRBV3-1 (or the pseudogene TRBV3-2), with D uncertain. This CDR3 is 14 amino acids long. CDR1 is LGHDT, CDR2 YNNKEL, per germline (reference sequence). Trimming shortened V by 4 bases and J by 2 bases, and 9 bases separated the two germline ends. The CDR3 here is CASSPKLGNQPQHF. CDR3 DNA sequence: TGTGCCAGCAGCCCTAAATTGGGCAATCAGCCCCAGCATTTT.

The chain recombines TRBV19 with TRBJ1-1; D is uncertain. V was shortened by 4 bases and J by 4 bases, with 10 bases between the two germline ends. The CDR3 spans 13 residues. Germline V lookup: CDR1 LNHDA, CDR2 SQIVND (reference sequence). CDR3 nucleotide sequence: TGTGCCAGTAGTAAGAGGGAGGGCACTGAAGCTTTCTTT. This codes for CASSKREGTEAFF.

The rearrangement links TRBV18 to TRBJ1-1; the match to TRBD1 covers 8 bases. The CDR3 loop spans 16 amino acids. Per germline, CDR1 KGHSH and CDR2 LQKENI. V dropped 4 bases and J dropped 5; count of bases not matched to a gene: 12. The CDR3 reads CASSLGQGRRRTEAFF. Written as DNA, the CDR3 is TGTGCCAGCTCACTTGGACAGGGTCGAAGGAGGACTGAAGCTTTCTTT.

The chain employs TRBV5-6 and TRBJ2-5; tentative D call: TRBD1 (5 bases). Trimming shortened V by 0 bases and J by 6 bases, and 12 bases separated the two germline ends. Germline lookup yields CDR1 SGHDT and CDR2 YYEEEE. The CDR3 covers 14 residues. The CDR3: CASSLGATAKTQYF. The CDR3 bases are TGTGCCAGCAGCTTGGGTGCGACAGCAAAGACCCAGTACTTC. The full variable domain, rest sourced from reference TRBV5-6 and TRBJ2-5, is DAGVTQSPTHLIKTRGQQVTLRCSPKSGHDTVSWYQQALGQGPQFIFQYYEEEERQRGNFPDRFSGHQFPNYSSELNVNALLLGDSALYLCASSLGATAKTQYFGPGTRLLVL.

The table lists this clone with a few counts. The rearrangement links TRBV6-5 to TRBJ2-1; TRBD1 is a possible D gene (5 bases). Per the germline V gene, CDR1 is MNHEY and CDR2 is SVGAGI. The V end lost 2 bases, the J end lost 7 bases, and 9 bases lay between the germline ends. The CDR3 length is 13 residues. The CDR3 region has the DNA TGTGCCAGCAGTTACGGGGCAGCAAATGAGCAGTTCTTC. It translates to CASSYGAANEQFF.

The genes are TRBV9 and TRBJ2-7; 7 bases are a match to TRBD2. The J segment lost 12 bases and the V segment lost 4 bases, leaving 10 bases of the junction unmatched. The length of the CDR3 is 12 residues. The V gene's germline CDR1 is SGDLS and CDR2 YYNGEE. The CDR3 nucleotides read TGTGCCAGCAGCCAGACCGGCGGGAGTGGGTACTTC. As protein: CASSQTGGSGYF.

The chain carries TRBV7-2 and TRBJ2-3, with D maybe TRBD1 (6 bases). The CDR3 is 14 residues long. Germline V CDR1 and CDR2: SGHTA, FQGNSA. V lost 5 bases and J lost 4, with 13 bases in between. The CDR3 protein is CASSPGQTADTQYF. DNA for the CDR3: TGTGCCAGCAGCCCAGGACAGACGGCAGATACGCAGTATTTT.

The chain is built from TRBV18 and TRBJ2-1, with 9 bases aligning to TRBD2. The CDR3 consists of 15 residues. The germline V gene encodes CDR1 KGHSH and CDR2 LQKENI. The V and J ends lost 6 bases and 8 bases, in that order; junction bases with no gene match: 11. CDR3 nucleotides: TGTGCCAGCTCTCCGACTAGCGGCCCCGTTTATGAGCAGTTCTTC. Protein product: CASSPTSGPVYEQFF.

As DNA, the CDR3 is TGCGCCAGCAGCTTGGGGTCGGGAGGTAGTGAGCAGTTCTTC. Amino acids: CASSLGSGGSEQFF. This rearrangement joins TRBV5-1 to TRBJ2-1; 7 bases match TRBD2. The trim removed 0 bases at V and 9 bases at J, leaving 6 bases unmatched. The V gene's germline CDR1 is SGHRS and CDR2 YFSETQ. The CDR3 sequence is 14 residues long.

This clone was detected only once. The rearrangement uses TRBV5-4 and TRBJ2-7; TRBD2 aligns across 9 bases. The CDR3 covers 18 residues. V trimming: 3 bases; J trimming: 0 bases; junction bases outside the gene matches: 13. Germline CDR1 is SGHNT and CDR2 is YYREEE (reference sequence). The CDR3 is CASSSSSPSGDRSYEQYF. Here the CDR3 DNA reads TGTGCCAGCAGCTCCTCCTCTCCTAGCGGGGATCGCTCCTACGAGCAGTACTTC.

CDR3 sequence (DNA): TGTGCCAGCAGCCAAGCTAGCGGGACTCACAATGAGCAGTTCTTC. This codes for CASSQASGTHNEQFF. The rearrangement links TRBV7-3 to TRBJ2-1; TRBD2 matches at 9 bases. CDR3 size: 15 residues. Germline V CDR1 and CDR2: SGHTA, FQGTGA. The trim removed 5 bases at V and 5 bases at J, leaving 7 bases unmatched.

The chain uses TRBV2 and TRBJ2-3; 9 nucleotides align to TRBD1. Germline assignment: CDR1 SNHLY and CDR2 FYNNEI. The CDR3 is 16 amino acids. V lost 6 bases and J lost 3; bases outside the gene matches: 10. The CDR3 DNA sequence: TGTGCCAGCAGGGTGCCCGGGACAGGGAATACAGATACGCAGTATTTT. Amino acids: CASRVPGTGNTDTQYF.

This clone was observed a handful of times. The chain employs TRBV6-1 and TRBJ2-4, with D maybe TRBD1 (5 bases). From germline, CDR1 is MNHNS and CDR2 SASEGT. CDR3 size: 16 residues. Trimming cost V 1 base and J 8 bases, with 18 bases left between them. CDR3 sequence reads: CASSEVWGPQGDIQYF. Written as DNA, the CDR3 is TGTGCCAGCAGTGAAGTCTGGGGCCCTCAAGGGGACATTCAGTACTTC.

This chain connects TRBV28 to TRBJ1-4; 9 bases align to TRBD1. The CDR3 loop spans 14 amino acids. V dropped 7 bases and J dropped 7; count of bases not matched to a gene: 7. CDR1 is MDHEN, CDR2 SYDVKM, per germline. The CDR3 loop reads CASKPGQGGEKLFF. The DNA for the CDR3 is TGTGCCAGCAAACCGGGACAGGGTGGTGAAAAACTGTTTTTT. The full variable domain, rest sourced from reference TRBV28 and TRBJ1-4, is DVKVTQSSRYLVKRTGEKVFLECVQDMDHENMFWYRQDPGLGLRLIYFSYDVKMKEKGDIPEGYSVSREKKERFSLILESASTNQTSMYLCASKPGQGGEKLFFGSGTQLSVL.